This T cell receptor beta chain originates from a study of blood T cell repertoires in COVID-19. Across the whole study: Sites in the United States, Italy and Spain provided acute and convalescent COVID-19 samples. The analysed material was cDNA or gDNA that came from T cells, B-cell-depleted T cells, or PBMCs.

Source study methods: Amplification of reference gene primers was used by the study to estimate nucleated cell counts. Some clones are missing from TCRdb's copy, which holds only in-frame ones; the method was immunoSEQ multiplex PCR. V and J calls and clone size come straight from that table; D and trimming were deduced from the DNA. The table shows about 280,000 clones, with around 89% occurring only once. Sequencing used peripheral blood. This TCR came from a man aged 35-49 years with acute or convalescent COVID-19.

The CDR3 DNA reads TGTGCCAGCAGTAGGGAGTACGGTGAGCAGTTCTTC. As protein: CASSREYGEQFF. The chain couples TRBV2 to TRBJ2-1; weak D call: TRBD2 (5 bases). Germline CDR1 SNHLY, CDR2 FYNNEI. V lost 5 bases and J lost 9, with 11 bases in between. The CDR3 loop spans 12 amino acids. Full variable domain (remainder filled in from reference TRBV2 and TRBJ2-1): EPEVTQTPSHQVTQMGQEVILRCVPISNHLYFYWYRQILGQKVEFLVSFYNNEISEKSEIFDDQFSVERPDGSNFTLKIRSTKLEDSAMYFCASSREYGEQFFGPGTRLTVL.